These 22 T cell receptor beta chains share one sample of origin, sequenced in a study of CD8+CD57+ T cells in acquired aplastic anemia. Profiles of TCR beta VDJ and CDR3 were generated from a genomic DNA template. Via MiXCR, TCRdb re-called the reads, giving one row per CDR3 protein. The sample consists of approximately 160,000 distinct CDR3 sequences, approximately 43% of them appearing once. Source material: sorted CD4+, CD8+, or CD8+CD57+ T cells (not recorded which) from PBMCs. The receptors were gathered from a human donor in good health.

The genes are TRBV6-1 and TRBJ1-1; D is undetermined. In germline, CDR1 is MNHNS, CDR2 SASEGT. V shed 5 bases and J shed 3 bases, with 7 bases lying between them. The CDR3 extends over 12 amino acids. The CDR3 here is CASSPTHTEAFF. Written as DNA, the CDR3 is TGTGCCAGCAGTCCGACACACACTGAAGCTTTCTTT.

This clonotype turned up a few times. The chain couples TRBV4-2 to TRBJ2-3; TRBD2 matches 11 bases. CDR1 and CDR2 from the germline V gene are LGHNA and YNFKEQ. This CDR3 has 18 amino acids. The J segment lost 2 bases and the V segment lost 0 bases, leaving 7 bases of the junction unmatched. CDR3 sequence: CASSQETRLAGTTDTQYF. As DNA, the CDR3 is TGTGCCAGCAGCCAAGAAACGAGACTAGCGGGAACCACAGATACGCAGTATTTT.

This clonotype was found many times. The V call is TRBV20-1, the J call TRBJ2-1; TRBD2 agrees at 8 bases. Trimming took 0 bases from V and 7 from J; bases not matched to a gene: 8. The CDR3 consists of 15 residues. Germline values: CDR1 DFQATT, CDR2 SNEGSKA (reference sequence). This CDR3 is CSARDWGLGANEQFF. In DNA form, the CDR3 reads TGCAGTGCTAGAGATTGGGGACTAGGAGCAAATGAGCAGTTCTTC.

Concerning this clonotype itself: As the CDR3 is not closed by the conserved phenylalanine or tryptophan, this likely results from a read error. The rearrangement links TRBV2 to TRBJ1-2; 9 bases are a match to TRBD1. The CDR3 runs 15 residues. Germline trimming cut 5 bases from V and 4 bases from J; bases unmatched to any gene: 8. In germline, CDR1 is SNHLY, CDR2 FYNNEI. The CDR3 spells CASSQQGAQSYGYTI. In DNA, the CDR3 is TGTGCCAGCAGTCAACAGGGGGCGCAGAGCTATGGCTACACCATC.

This clonotype was seen only a few times. The chain recombines TRBV28 with TRBJ2-2; the D gene is possibly TRBD2 (5 bases). Trimming removed 8 bases at V and 4 bases at J, with 17 bases between. This CDR3 is 15 amino acids long. Per germline, CDR1 MDHEN and CDR2 SYDVKM. The CDR3 spells CASSRAVRGTGELFF. The DNA for the CDR3 is TGTGCCAGCTCACGGGCCGTACGGGGCACCGGGGAGCTGTTTTTT.

In this sample, this clonotype turned up once. The V gene is TRBV20-1, the J gene TRBJ2-5, with 8 bases lining up with TRBD1. Germline CDR1 and CDR2: DFQATT and SNEGSKA (reference sequence). The CDR3 runs 13 residues. Trimming removed 3 bases from V and 1 base from J; junction bases left unmatched: 1. The CDR3 DNA is TGCAGTGCTAGGGACAGGGCCCAAGAGACCCAGTACTTC. It specifies CSARDRAQETQYF.

To note about this clonotype: A read error may explain this, as a much larger clone is one base away. The chain links TRBV5-8 to TRBJ2-7; 12 bases line up with TRBD2. This CDR3 is 15 amino acids long. Looked up from germline, CDR1 is SGHTS and CDR2 is YDEGEE. The DNA of the CDR3 is TGTGCCAGCAGCGAAGGACTAGCGGGGTACTACGGGCAGTACTTC. It encodes CASSEGLAGYYGQYF.

The rearrangement joins TRBV2 to TRBJ1-2; unclear D gene. The V end lost 6 bases, the J end lost 6 bases, and 14 bases lay between the germline ends. The CDR3 extends over 13 amino acids. Germline CDR1 reads SNHLY; CDR2 reads FYNNEI. The CDR3 loop reads CASRLKGSDGYTF. The CDR3 region has the DNA TGTGCCAGCAGACTGAAGGGAAGTGATGGCTACACCTTC.

The J gene is TRBJ2-5, the V gene TRBV7-2; D gene ambiguous. CDR1 and CDR2 (germline): SGHTA, FQGNSA. CDR3 size: 12 residues. Deletions cut 5 bases from V and 4 bases from J, with 8 bases between. For the CDR3, the DNA is TGTGCCAGCAGCCAAACGCGAGAGACCCAGTACTTC. This encodes CASSQTRETQYF.

This clonotype counts as medium-sized. V gene TRBV19 combines with J gene TRBJ1-5, with no clear D. Trimming took off 3 bases at V and 3 bases at J, with 3 bases between the two ends. This CDR3 has 12 residues. Germline V CDR1 and CDR2: LNHDA, SQIVND (reference sequence). The CDR3, as DNA: TGTGCCAGTAGTATGGCCAATCAGCCCCAGCATTTT. This translates into CASSMANQPQHF.

The chain links TRBV28 to TRBJ2-7; D possibly corresponds to TRBD1 (7 bases). Germline CDR1 is MDHEN and CDR2 is SYDVKM. The CDR3 covers 15 residues. V dropped 7 bases and J dropped 4 bases, with 20 bases sitting between them. CDR3 sequence (DNA): TGTGCCAGCATTGGAGGGGACAGTAAGAAGTACGAGCAGTACTTC. It encodes CASIGGDSKKYEQYF.

This clonotype was seen more than once but under ten times. The V call is TRBV27, the J call TRBJ2-2; 8 nucleotides match TRBD1. Germline V gene lookup returns CDR1 MNHEY and CDR2 SMNVEV (reference sequence). V lost 9 bases, J lost 1 base, and 7 bases stayed unmatched. The CDR3 is made up of 15 amino acids. The CDR3 DNA follows: TGTGCCAGGAGGGAACAGGGGGAGAACACCGGGGAGCTGTTTTTT. It translates to CARREQGENTGELFF.

This clonotype was seen ten or more times. The chain links TRBV7-2 to TRBJ2-3; TRBD1 agrees at 7 bases. The V gene's germline CDR1 is SGHTA and CDR2 FQGNSA. The V segment lost 3 bases and the J segment 8 bases; nucleotides outside the gene matches: 2. The CDR3 covers 12 residues. The CDR3 DNA follows: TGTGCCAGCAGCTTGGCAGGGGGTACGCAGTATTTT. It specifies CASSLAGGTQYF.

The chain links TRBV10-3 to TRBJ1-5; TRBD1 is a possible D gene (6 bases). The CDR3 runs to 14 residues. Trimming removed 5 bases at V and 6 bases at J, with 14 bases between. CDR1 and CDR2 (germline): ENHRY, SYGVKD. CDR3 sequence: CAISLTGEGQPQHF. CDR3 nucleotide sequence: TGTGCCATCAGTCTGACAGGAGAAGGTCAGCCCCAGCATTTT.

Ten or more counts support this clonotype. The genes are TRBV2 and TRBJ2-7; a possible D gene is TRBD2 (6 bases). Germline V gene lookup returns CDR1 SNHLY and CDR2 FYNNEI. V lost 7 bases and J lost 6, with 19 bases in between. The CDR3 sequence is 14 residues long. The CDR3 DNA reads TGTGCCAGCAAGAGGAGACTAGAATCTGGCGAGCAGTACTTC. This translates into CASKRRLESGEQYF.

The CDR3 sequence is CASSYRRGMNTEAFF. The CDR3 region has the DNA TGTGCCAGCAGTTATAGAAGGGGCATGAACACTGAAGCTTTCTTT. This sequence joins TRBV6-5 and TRBJ1-1, with D possibly matching TRBD1 (5 bases). This CDR3 comprises 15 residues. Trimming pared 3 bases from V and 0 bases from J, leaving 11 bases between. The germline gives CDR1 MNHEY, CDR2 SVGAGI.

There are many counts of this clonotype. The genes are TRBV11-2 and TRBJ2-7; tentatively, D is TRBD2 (6 bases). Germline V gene lookup returns CDR1 SGHAT and CDR2 FQNNGV. This CDR3 is built from 15 residues. Trimming removed 1 base from V and 2 bases from J, with 12 bases in between. CDR3 residues: CASSLVAGTPYEQYF. The CDR3 DNA reads TGTGCCAGCAGCTTAGTGGCGGGAACCCCCTACGAGCAGTACTTC.

About this clonotype itself: A read error is possible here, since a much larger clone lies one base away. As the CDR3 is not closed by the conserved phenylalanine or tryptophan, this likely results from a read error. The chain links TRBV10-3 to TRBJ2-5; D unclear. Germline CDR1 is ENHRY and CDR2 is SYGVKD. The CDR3 is 14 residues long. The CDR3 here is CASSEGHGPETQYL. The CDR3 DNA sequence: TGTGCCAGCAGTGAAGGGCACGGCCCGGAGACCCAGTACCTC.

This clonotype was observed a handful of times. The chain links TRBV18 to TRBJ1-5; TRBD1 is a possible D gene (6 bases). CDR1 and CDR2 from the germline V gene are KGHSH and LQKENI. This CDR3 region has 15 residues. V shed 1 base and J shed 4 bases, with 11 bases lying between them. This CDR3 is CASSPLDSQNQPQHF. The CDR3 DNA is TGTGCCAGCTCACCACTGGACAGTCAGAATCAGCCCCAGCATTTT. Supplemented by reference TRBV18 and TRBJ1-5, the full variable domain reads NAGVMQNPRHLVRRRGQEARLRCSPMKGHSHVYWYRQLPEEGLKFMVYLQKENIIDESGMPKERFSAEFPKEGPSILRIQQVVRGDSAAYFCASSPLDSQNQPQHFGDGTRLSIL.

The gene calls are TRBV29-1 and TRBJ2-1, with D perhaps assigned TRBD1 or TRBD2 (5 bases each). Germline V CDR1 and CDR2: SQVTM, ANQGSEA. The V end lost 6 bases, the J end lost 6 bases, and 24 bases lay between the germline ends. The CDR3 has 16 amino acids. The CDR3 nucleotides read TGCAGCGTCCACCAAGGTCGAGGGGTGTTTGGCAATGAGCAGTTCTTC. Its translation is CSVHQGRGVFGNEQFF.

In this sample, this clonotype turned up a few times. The CDR3 DNA reads TGTGCCAGCAGTTACGGGCAAGGGGTTAACGAGCAGTACTTC. This sequence encodes CASSYGQGVNEQYF. The gene calls are TRBV6-5 and TRBJ2-7, with a tentative D call TRBD1 (5 bases). V lost 2 bases and J 5 bases, leaving 13 bases between the germline ends. The length of the CDR3 is 14 residues. Germline assignment: CDR1 MNHEY and CDR2 SVGAGI.

This clonotype has a count of ten or more. This chain joins TRBV12-5 and TRBJ2-7; D assignment may be TRBD1 or TRBD2 (6 bases each). Trimming stripped 6 bases from V and 6 bases from J, with 15 bases between. The CDR3 length is 13 residues. Germline V lookup: CDR1 LGHNT, CDR2 FRNRAP. CDR3 sequence reads: CASGLARGREQYF. For the CDR3, the DNA is TGTGCTAGTGGCCTTGCTCGGGGGCGCGAGCAGTACTTC.